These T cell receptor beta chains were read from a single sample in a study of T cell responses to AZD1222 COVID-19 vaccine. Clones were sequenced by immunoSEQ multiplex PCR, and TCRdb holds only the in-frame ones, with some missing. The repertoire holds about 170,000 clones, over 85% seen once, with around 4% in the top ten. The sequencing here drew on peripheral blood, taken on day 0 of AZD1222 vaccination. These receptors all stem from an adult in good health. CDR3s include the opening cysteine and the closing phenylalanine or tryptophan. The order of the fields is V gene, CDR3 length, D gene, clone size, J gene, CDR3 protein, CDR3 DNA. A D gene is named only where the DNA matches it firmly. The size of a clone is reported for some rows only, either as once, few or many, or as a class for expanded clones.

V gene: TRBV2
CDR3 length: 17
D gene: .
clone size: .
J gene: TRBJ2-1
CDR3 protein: CASSDFPGQSSYNEQFF
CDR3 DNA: TGTGCCAGCAGCGACTTTCCCGGACAGAGCTCCTACAATGAGCAGTTCTTC

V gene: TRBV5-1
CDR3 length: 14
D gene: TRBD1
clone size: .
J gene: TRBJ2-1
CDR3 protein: CASSLVQGKDEQFF
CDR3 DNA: TGCGCCAGCAGCTTGGTACAGGGGAAGGATGAGCAGTTCTTC

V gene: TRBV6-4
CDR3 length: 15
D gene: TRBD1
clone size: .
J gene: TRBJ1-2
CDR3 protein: CASSDGPGQGYGYTF
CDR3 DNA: TGTGCCAGCAGTGACGGGCCGGGACAGGGGTATGGCTACACCTTC

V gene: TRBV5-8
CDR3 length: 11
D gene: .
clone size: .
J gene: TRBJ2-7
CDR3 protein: CASSYAYEQYF
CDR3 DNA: TGTGCCAGCAGCTATGCCTACGAGCAGTACTTC

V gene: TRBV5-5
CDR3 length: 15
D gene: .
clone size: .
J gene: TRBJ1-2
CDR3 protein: CASSSFEGNGYGYTF
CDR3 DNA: TGTGCCAGCAGCTCCTTTGAGGGGAATGGCTATGGCTACACCTTC

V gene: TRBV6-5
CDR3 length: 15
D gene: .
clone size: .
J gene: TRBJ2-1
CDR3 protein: CASSYGQGKGNEQFF
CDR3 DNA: TGTGCCAGCAGTTACGGTCAGGGTAAGGGAAATGAGCAGTTCTTC

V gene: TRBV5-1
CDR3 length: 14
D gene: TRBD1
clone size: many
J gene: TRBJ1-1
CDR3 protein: CASSSTGPGTEAFF
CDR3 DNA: TGCGCCAGCAGCTCGACAGGGCCCGGCACTGAAGCTTTCTTT

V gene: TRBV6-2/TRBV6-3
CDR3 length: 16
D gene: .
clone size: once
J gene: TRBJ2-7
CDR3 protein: CASSYRRLRISYEQYF
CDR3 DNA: TGTGCCAGCAGTTACCGCCGACTCCGCATATCCTACGAGCAGTACTTC

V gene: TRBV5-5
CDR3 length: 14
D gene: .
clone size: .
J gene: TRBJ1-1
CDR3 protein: CASRSGPRNTEAFF
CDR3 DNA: TGTGCCAGCAGGTCCGGGCCCAGGAACACTGAAGCTTTCTTT

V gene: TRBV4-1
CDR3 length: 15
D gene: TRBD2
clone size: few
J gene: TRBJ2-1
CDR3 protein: CASSHRSGGYNEQFF
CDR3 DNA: TGCGCCAGCAGCCACAGATCGGGAGGTTACAATGAGCAGTTCTTC

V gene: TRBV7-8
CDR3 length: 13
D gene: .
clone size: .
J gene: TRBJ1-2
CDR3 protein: CASTPPGGYGYTF
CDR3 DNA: TGTGCCAGTACCCCCCCGGGCGGGTATGGCTACACCTTC

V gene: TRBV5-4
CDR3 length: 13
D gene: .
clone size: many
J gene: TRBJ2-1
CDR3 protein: CASSLASENEQFF
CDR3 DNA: TGTGCCAGCAGCTTGGCTAGTGAAAATGAGCAGTTCTTC

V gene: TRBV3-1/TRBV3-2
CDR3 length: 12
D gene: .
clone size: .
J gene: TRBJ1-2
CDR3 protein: CASSQGDRGYTF
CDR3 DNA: TGTGCCAGCAGCCAGGGGGATCGGGGCTACACCTTC

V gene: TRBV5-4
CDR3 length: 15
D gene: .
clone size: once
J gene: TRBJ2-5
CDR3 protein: CASSTGLGGQETQYF
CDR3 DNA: TGTGCCAGCAGTACAGGGTTAGGTGGGCAAGAGACCCAGTACTTC

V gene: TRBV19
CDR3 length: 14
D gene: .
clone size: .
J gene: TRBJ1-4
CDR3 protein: CASSIPGRNEKLFF
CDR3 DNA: TGTGCCAGTAGTATTCCAGGCCGTAATGAAAAACTGTTTTTT

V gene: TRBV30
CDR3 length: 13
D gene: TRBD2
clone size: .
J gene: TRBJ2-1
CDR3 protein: CAWSGTRGDEQFF
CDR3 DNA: TGTGCCTGGAGCGGGACTAGAGGCGATGAGCAGTTCTTC

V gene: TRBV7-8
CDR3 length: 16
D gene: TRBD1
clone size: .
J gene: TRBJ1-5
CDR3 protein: CASSLVGGQGGQPQHF
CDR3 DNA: TGTGCCAGCAGCTTGGTAGGCGGACAGGGAGGCCAGCCCCAGCATTTT

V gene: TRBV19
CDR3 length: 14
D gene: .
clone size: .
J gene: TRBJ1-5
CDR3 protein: CASSISYSNQPQHF
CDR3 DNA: TGTGCCAGTAGTATCAGTTATAGCAATCAGCCCCAGCATTTT

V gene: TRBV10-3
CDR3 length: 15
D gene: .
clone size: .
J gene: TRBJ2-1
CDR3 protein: CAISQESSSYNEQFF
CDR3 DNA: TGTGCCATCAGCCAGGAGTCTAGCTCCTACAATGAGCAGTTCTTC

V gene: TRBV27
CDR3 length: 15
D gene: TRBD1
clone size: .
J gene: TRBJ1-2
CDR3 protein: CASSSTGTASYGYTF
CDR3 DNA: TGTGCCAGCAGTTCCACCGGGACAGCTTCTTATGGCTACACCTTC

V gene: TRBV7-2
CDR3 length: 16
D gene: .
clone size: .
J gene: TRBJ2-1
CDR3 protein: CASSLPGKGEVNEQFF
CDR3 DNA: TGTGCCAGCAGCTTACCCGGAAAGGGAGAAGTCAATGAGCAGTTCTTC

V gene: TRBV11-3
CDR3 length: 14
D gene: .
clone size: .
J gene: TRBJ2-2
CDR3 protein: CASSSHPGTGELFF
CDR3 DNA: TGTGCCAGCAGCTCCCACCCAGGGACCGGGGAGCTGTTTTTT

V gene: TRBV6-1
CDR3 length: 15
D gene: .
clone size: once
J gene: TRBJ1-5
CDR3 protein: CASSEPPTADQPQHF
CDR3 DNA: TGTGCCAGCAGTGAACCGCCGACTGCGGATCAGCCCCAGCATTTT

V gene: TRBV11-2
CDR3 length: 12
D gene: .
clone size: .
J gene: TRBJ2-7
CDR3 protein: CASRRARYEQYF
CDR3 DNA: TGTGCCAGCCGGCGGGCGCGCTACGAGCAGTACTTC

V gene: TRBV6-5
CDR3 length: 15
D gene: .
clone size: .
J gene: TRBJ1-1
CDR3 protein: CASSSAGKRNTEAFF
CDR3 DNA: TGTGCCAGCAGCTCGGCAGGTAAACGGAACACTGAAGCTTTCTTT

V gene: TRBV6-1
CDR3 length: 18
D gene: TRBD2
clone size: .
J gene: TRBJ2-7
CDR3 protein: CASSARGAGLAVTYEQYF
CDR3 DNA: TGTGCCAGCAGTGCCCGCGGGGCTGGGCTAGCGGTTACCTACGAGCAGTACTTC

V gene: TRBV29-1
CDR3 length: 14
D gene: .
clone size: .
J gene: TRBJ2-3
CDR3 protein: CSVPAPAGTDTQYF
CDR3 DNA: TGCAGCGTCCCGGCCCCCGCAGGGACAGATACGCAGTATTTT

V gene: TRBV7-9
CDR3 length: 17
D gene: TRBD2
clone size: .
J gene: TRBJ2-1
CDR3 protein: CASTLERTSGSYNEQFF
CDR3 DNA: TGTGCCAGCACCCTAGAGAGGACTAGCGGCTCCTACAATGAGCAGTTCTTC

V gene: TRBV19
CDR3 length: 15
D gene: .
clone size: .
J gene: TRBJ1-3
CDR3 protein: CASSIPGTALDTIYF
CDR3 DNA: TGTGCCAGTAGTATCCCCGGGACGGCCTTAGACACCATATATTTT

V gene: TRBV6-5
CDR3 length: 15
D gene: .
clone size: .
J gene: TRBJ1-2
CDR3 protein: CASLYKGGSPYGYTF
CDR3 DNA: TGTGCCAGCCTATACAAAGGGGGTTCCCCCTATGGCTACACCTTC

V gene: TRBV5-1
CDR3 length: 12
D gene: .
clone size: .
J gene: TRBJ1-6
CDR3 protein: CASSNPGDQELF
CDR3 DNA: TGCGCCAGCAGCAATCCAGGGGACCAGGAGCTCTTT

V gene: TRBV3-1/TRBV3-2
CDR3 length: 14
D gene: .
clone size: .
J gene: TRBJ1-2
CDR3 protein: CASSQTDRGGGYTF
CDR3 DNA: TGTGCCAGCAGCCAGACGGATCGGGGAGGTGGCTACACCTTC

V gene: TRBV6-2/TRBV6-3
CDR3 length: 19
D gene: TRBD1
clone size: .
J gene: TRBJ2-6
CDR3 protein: CASSYVYRGPSSGANVLTF
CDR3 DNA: TGTGCCAGCAGTTACGTCTACAGGGGGCCTTCCTCTGGGGCCAACGTCCTGACTTTC

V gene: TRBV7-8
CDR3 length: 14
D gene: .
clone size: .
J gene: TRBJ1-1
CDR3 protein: CASSLRGGPTEAFF
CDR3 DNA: TGTGCCAGCAGCCTCAGGGGAGGTCCCACTGAAGCTTTCTTT

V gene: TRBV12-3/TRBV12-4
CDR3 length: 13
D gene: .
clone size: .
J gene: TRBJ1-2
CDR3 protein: CASGREGHYGYTF
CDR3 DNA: TGTGCCAGCGGGAGGGAAGGGCACTATGGCTACACCTTC

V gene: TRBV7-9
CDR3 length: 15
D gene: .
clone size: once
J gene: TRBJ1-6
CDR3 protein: CASSGWTASNSPLHF
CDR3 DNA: TGTGCCAGCAGCGGATGGACAGCGTCTAATTCACCCCTCCACTTT

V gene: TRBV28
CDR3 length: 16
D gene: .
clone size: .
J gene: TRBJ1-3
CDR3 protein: CASSLLGAATGNTIYF
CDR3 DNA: TGTGCCAGCAGTTTATTGGGGGCAGCTACTGGAAACACCATATATTTT

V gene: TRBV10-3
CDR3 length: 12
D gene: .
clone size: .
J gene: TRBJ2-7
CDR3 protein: CAILGDSYEQYF
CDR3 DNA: TGTGCCATACTAGGGGATTCCTACGAGCAGTACTTC

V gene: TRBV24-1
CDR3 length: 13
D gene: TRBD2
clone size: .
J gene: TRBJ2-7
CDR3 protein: CATSAASGHEQYF
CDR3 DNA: TGTGCCACCAGTGCTGCTAGCGGACACGAGCAGTACTTC

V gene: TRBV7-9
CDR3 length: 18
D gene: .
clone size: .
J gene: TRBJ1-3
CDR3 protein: CASSWVSRQDEIRNTIYF
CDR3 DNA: TGTGCCAGCAGCTGGGTATCGCGACAGGACGAGATAAGAAACACCATATATTTT

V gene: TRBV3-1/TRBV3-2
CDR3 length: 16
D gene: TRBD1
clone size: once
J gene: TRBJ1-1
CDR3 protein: CASSLTGFLGNTEAFF
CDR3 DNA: TGTGCCAGCAGCCTGACAGGGTTCCTCGGGAACACTGAAGCTTTCTTT

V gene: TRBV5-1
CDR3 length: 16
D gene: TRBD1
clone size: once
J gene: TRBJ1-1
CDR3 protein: CASSSLLQGARTEAFF
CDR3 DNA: TGCGCCAGCAGCTCATTATTACAGGGGGCGAGGACTGAAGCTTTCTTT

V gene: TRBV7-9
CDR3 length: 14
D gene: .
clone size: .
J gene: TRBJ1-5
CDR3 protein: CASSLGQEGQPQHF
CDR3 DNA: TGTGCCAGCAGCTTAGGGCAGGAAGGTCAGCCCCAGCATTTT

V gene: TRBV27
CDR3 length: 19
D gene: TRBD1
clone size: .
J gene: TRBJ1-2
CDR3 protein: CASTSYLGGGQGYRYGYTF
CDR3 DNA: TGTGCCAGCACCTCTTACTTGGGCGGGGGACAGGGATACCGATACGGCTACACCTTC

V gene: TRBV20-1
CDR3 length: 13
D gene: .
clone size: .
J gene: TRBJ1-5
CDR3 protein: CSASNRLNQPQHF
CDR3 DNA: TGCAGTGCTAGTAACAGGCTAAATCAGCCCCAGCATTTT